The 9 T cell receptor beta chains reported below all come from one sample, sequenced in a study of shared clonotypes between healthy human individuals. CD45RO negativity and positive selection for CCR7 defined naive CD8 cells, a population that excluded terminally differentiated effector memory CD45RA+ cells. Sequenced by immunoSEQ multiplex PCR; TCRdb stores in-frame clones only, minus some. There are fewer than 1 million clones in the sample; 96% occur only once, and under 0.3% lies in the top ten. Sequencing was done on a sample of naive CD8+ T cells sorted from blood. The receptors were gathered from a man younger than 40 in good health.

The chain combines TRBV29-1 with TRBJ2-2; TRBD1 matches at 10 bases. Unmatched junction bases numbered 6, after V lost 7 bases and J lost 7 bases. The germline V gene has CDR1 SQVTM and CDR2 ANQGSEA. The CDR3 loop spans 13 amino acids. Here the CDR3 reads CSARQGAGGELFF. In DNA, the CDR3 is TGCAGCGCCCGACAGGGGGCCGGCGGGGAGCTGTTTTTT.

The chain recombines TRBV4-3 with TRBJ2-5, with D perhaps TRBD1 (5 bases). Germline V CDR1 and CDR2: LGHNA, YSLEER. Between the trimmed V and J ends, which lost 5 bases and 5 bases, there was a span of 9 bases. The CDR3 is made up of 12 amino acids. As DNA, the CDR3 is TGCGCCAGCAGCAGATGGGGCGAGACCCAGTACTTC. Protein: CASSRWGETQYF.

The J gene is TRBJ2-1, the V gene TRBV29-1; 16 bases align to TRBD2. Trimming at V came to 6 bases and at J to 3 bases, leaving 5 bases not matched to a gene. Germline V gives CDR1 SQVTM, CDR2 ANQGSEA. The CDR3 contains 16 residues. CDR3 amino acids: CSVLGLAGGGYNEQFF. DNA for the CDR3: TGCAGCGTCCTGGGACTAGCGGGAGGGGGCTACAATGAGCAGTTCTTC.

About this clone: In the same sample, other DNA sequences code for this CDR3. V and J are TRBV20-1 and TRBJ2-7; unclear D gene. The CDR3 runs 11 residues. The germline V gene encodes CDR1 DFQATT and CDR2 SNEGSKA (reference sequence). Trimming left V 2 bases short and J 3 bases short, with 5 bases between. The CDR3: CSARLDYEQYF. The CDR3 DNA reads TGCAGTGCTAGATTGGACTACGAGCAGTACTTC.

J is TRBJ2-3 and V is TRBV4-1; maybe TRBD2 (5 bases). Trimming stripped 0 bases from V and 4 bases from J, with 11 bases between. CDR1 and CDR2 from the germline V gene are MGHRA and YSYEKL. The length of the CDR3 is 15 residues. The CDR3 bases are TGCGCCAGCAGCCAAGAACCGGGATTCCCAGATACGCAGTATTTT. This encodes CASSQEPGFPDTQYF.

This chain joins TRBV7-3 and TRBJ2-3; TRBD2 aligns across 7 bases. V was pared by 5 bases and J by 4 bases, with 12 bases of the junction left unmatched. This CDR3 contains 16 residues. Germline CDR1 is SGHTA and CDR2 is FQGTGA. The CDR3, as DNA: TGTGCCAGCAGCCCCAATGGGGGAGGGCCGGCAGATACGCAGTATTTT. Translation: CASSPNGGGPADTQYF.

The chain is built from TRBV14 and TRBJ1-2, with 7 bases fitting TRBD1. With V trimmed by 1 base and J by 8 bases, 10 bases remained unmatched. From germline, CDR1 is SGHDN and CDR2 FVKESK. This CDR3 has 15 amino acids. The chain's CDR3 is CASSQGVGQAGGYTF. The CDR3 coding sequence is TGTGCCAGCAGCCAAGGTGTCGGACAGGCGGGAGGCTACACCTTC. The variable domain in full, completed from reference TRBV14 and TRBJ1-2, reads EAGVTQFPSHSVIEKGQTVTLRCDPISGHDNLYWYRRVMGKEIKFLLHFVKESKQDESGMPNNRFLAERTGGTYSTLKVQPAELEDSGVYFCASSQGVGQAGGYTFGSGTRLTVV.

This chain joins TRBV27 and TRBJ2-7, with no clear D. Germline CDR1 and CDR2: MNHEY and SMNVEV (reference sequence). V was cut by 5 bases and J by 2 bases, with 13 bases left in between. The length of the CDR3 is 14 residues. CDR3 coding DNA: TGTGCCAGCAGTCTCCACGACCCGACCTACGAGCAGTACTTC. Protein: CASSLHDPTYEQYF.

V gene TRBV28 combines with J gene TRBJ2-3; 10 nucleotides match TRBD1. Germline lookup yields CDR1 MDHEN and CDR2 SYDVKM. V trimming: 2 bases; J trimming: 5 bases; junction bases outside the gene matches: 4. The CDR3 length is 15 residues. The CDR3 is CASSLVGTGVDTQYF. CDR3 bases: TGTGCCAGCAGTTTAGTTGGGACAGGGGTAGATACGCAGTATTTT.